What follows is one T cell receptor beta chain and its context. This clonotype was seen many times. The specificity of this receptor is unknown. No base qualities exist here, and no much larger clone lies one base off it. For repertoire sequencing, TCR beta CDR3 regions were amplified from RNA transcripts. The first round was an RT-PCR using HTBI primers with the Qiagen OneStep RT-PCR kit, and this first round was followed by a second-round multiplex PCR, then size selection and purification. Sequencing of the libraries was carried out on an Illumina HiSeq2000 in paired-end mode with 100 bp reads. For the original study's pipeline: SOAPnuke was used to process the reads, removing any read that contained adapters or uncalled bases, had a mean Phred below 15, or lacked an exact match to the constant primer or identifier. COPE v1.2.5 was used to merge the high-quality paired reads. Unique nucleotide sequences were defined as clonotypes and aligned to IMGT TRB V, D and J references using MiTCR v1.1. The analysis was limited to V-J combinations with a frequency above 0.0001, which together covered about 99% of the repertoires. For each V-J combination, a TCR clonal expansion and chaos score was defined as the ratio of F50 clonal expansion to chaos observed in the TCRdist matrix. Welch's t-statistics and random forest were used to narrow the features down to over ten V-J combinations, which were then fed into a naive Bayes classifier. The similarity between thyroid and blood repertoires was quantified using the Morisita-Horn index. TCRdb reworked the public reads: Q25 trimming with fastp, MiXCR clone assembly, productive beta chains retained. A single entry per CDR3 protein holds the most common genes and DNA from its merged rows. The V and J calls follow TCRdb's processing rather than the paper's. Within this sample are hundreds of thousands of distinct CDR3 sequences, with about a fifth of them counted one time only. The ten largest account for roughly 6.9% of the sample.

The entry originates in a study of Graves' ophthalmopathy and Graves' hyperthyroidism (dated by TCRdb to about 2018). Some background on the complete study: Peripheral blood was collected at initial diagnosis, before any treatment. To tell Graves' ophthalmopathy apart from Graves' hyperthyroidism, and to predict which patients would progress to ophthalmopathy, the study relied on TCR beta repertoire signatures. In total, approximately 140 blood samples were TCR-sequenced: approximately 42 ophthalmopathy, approximately 80 hyperthyroidism and about 17 hyperthyroidism-to-ophthalmopathy patients. To explore V-J signatures that separate ophthalmopathy from hyperthyroidism, a discovery set of fewer than 110 patients was enrolled, consisting of more than 40 with ophthalmopathy and around 57 with stable hyperthyroidism. An independent validation cohort comprised some 19 hyperthyroidism patients and 17 patients who later progressed from hyperthyroidism to ophthalmopathy. In more than five hyperthyroidism patients, the T-cell repertoires found in thyroid tissue were compared with those found in blood. Following sample collection, hyperthyroidism patients were given methimazole at a starting dose of 30 mg daily, and ophthalmopathy patients were given high-dose intravenous methylprednisolone. The roughly 100 discovery patients were randomly divided into training and test sets at a 7:3 ratio. Paper-wide results and their limitations: Among expanded thyroid clonotypes with frequency above 0.001, most also showed up in blood, which suggests that blood repertoires may reflect the thyroid immune response. In validation, the model predicted ophthalmopathy progression with more than 55% sensitivity and approximately 72% specificity; eleven to twelve predicted patients were CT-confirmed with GO in a median of about 6.2 months. In cross-validation, the 13-signature model distinguished ophthalmopathy from stable hyperthyroidism with 85% to 90% sensitivity and approximately 81% specificity, and in the test set the corresponding values were roughly 80% and 75%. Sample size was not statistically predetermined, and group allocation was not concealed from the investigators.

Hyperthyroidism was considered stable if no progression to ophthalmopathy occurred within 18 months of follow-up. The hyperthyroidism patients were 18 to 65 years old and newly diagnosed, with a disease duration of less than 2 months. Patients with other autoimmune diseases, uncontrolled infections, pregnancy or lactation were excluded from the study. Clinical symptoms, serum thyroxine, TRAb, thyroid ultrasound and orbital computed tomography were used for diagnosis. PBMCs were isolated from 8 to 10 ml of fresh peripheral blood by Ficoll-Paque density gradient centrifugation. Total RNA was extracted with Trizol reagent and quality-checked on an Agilent 2100 Bioanalyzer. V is pared back by 3 bases and J by 0 bases, with 8 bases lying between the germline termini. The germline V gene supplies CDR1 SGHVS and CDR2 FQNEAQ. CDR3 length: 15 amino acids, cysteine to phenylalanine. Here the CDR3 DNA is all that survives: 45 bases in frame from base 1.

The receptor comes from a woman between 18 and 29 years old with stable Graves' hyperthyroidism. Some clones in this sample may be carry-over from other donors' samples. Donor details come from another sample of the same person, matched by shared clones. The receptor chain draws on TRBV7-8 and TRBJ2-2, with the identity of the D gene unclear. The sample consisted of peripheral blood. DNA sequence: TGTGCCAGCAGCTTTCGGGCATCGAACACCGGGGAGCTGTTTTTT. It is translated as CASSFRASNTGELFF.